This TCR beta chain was identified in a study of blood T cells in healthy people across ages. Concerning this clonotype: One junction end does not reproduce the germline sequence, and a read error may be involved.

A second PCR of roughly 7 to 11 cycles used a sample-barcoded 5' primer and a J-beta primer mix. TCRdb processed the 5' RACE reads anew with MiXCR; each CDR3 protein has one entry. The data show about 1.6 million distinct CDR3 sequences, with about 35% seen just once and about 11% held by the top ten. CDR3 length: 14 residues. CDR1 is MNHEY, CDR2 SVGAGI, per germline. The sample comprised blood. This sequence originates from a woman under 40 in good health. This sequence joins TRBV6-5 and TRBJ1-5, with TRBD1 matching 8 bases. CDR3 loop: CAGRDRGSAQPQHF. CDR3 nucleotide sequence: TGTGCCGGCAGAGACAGGGGTTCGGCTCAGCCCCAGCATTTT.